Listed here are 4 T cell receptor beta chains from one sample, sequenced in a study of cytomegalovirus exposure and HLA in healthy donors. Use of 60 Vbeta and 13 Jbeta primers characterized the PCR. Data came from immunoSEQ multiplex PCR; TCRdb stores just in-frame clones and leaves some out. The sample lists approximately 130,000 clones, about 77% occurring once. The sequencing input was PBMCs. The receptors were gathered from a man in his fifties in good health and CMV-seronegative.

This clone was counted only a few times. The chain recombines TRBV6-6 with TRBJ2-7; 7 nucleotides agree with TRBD2. The V and J ends lost 10 bases and 3 bases, in that order; junction bases with no gene match: 12. Per germline, CDR1 MNHNY and CDR2 SVGAGI (reference sequence). The CDR3 contains 14 residues. The CDR3 loop reads CATSTGGGLYEQYF. The CDR3 bases are TGTGCCACTTCAACTGGGGGGGGACTCTACGAGCAGTACTTC.

V is TRBV11-2 and J is TRBJ1-1, with D possibly TRBD1 on 5 matching bases. Germline V gives CDR1 SGHAT, CDR2 FQNNGV. V dropped 3 bases and J dropped 4 bases, with 18 bases sitting between them. The CDR3 is 16 residues long. DNA of the CDR3: TGTGCCAGCAGCTTTTACACGGACAAAGTGGGCACTGAAGCTTTCTTT. Amino acid sequence: CASSFYTDKVGTEAFF.

This clone was counted only a few times. The chain uses TRBV2 and TRBJ2-7; weak D call: TRBD2 (7 bases). This CDR3 contains 12 residues. CDR1 SNHLY and CDR2 FYNNEI come from the germline V gene. V dropped 8 bases and J dropped 6 bases, with 14 bases sitting between them. The CDR3 sequence: CASSGGGGEQYF. DNA of the CDR3: TGTGCCAGCTCCGGGGGAGGGGGCGAGCAGTACTTC.

The J gene is TRBJ2-1, the V gene TRBV10-1, with 11 positions matching TRBD2. Germline V gene data show CDR1 as WNHNN and CDR2 as SYGVQD (reference sequence). This CDR3 is 15 amino acids long. Unmatched junction bases numbered 6, after V lost 5 bases and J lost 6 bases. The CDR3 DNA follows: TGCGCCAGCAGTACCGGGACTAGCGGAATCAATGAGCAGTTCTTC. Amino acids: CASSTGTSGINEQFF.